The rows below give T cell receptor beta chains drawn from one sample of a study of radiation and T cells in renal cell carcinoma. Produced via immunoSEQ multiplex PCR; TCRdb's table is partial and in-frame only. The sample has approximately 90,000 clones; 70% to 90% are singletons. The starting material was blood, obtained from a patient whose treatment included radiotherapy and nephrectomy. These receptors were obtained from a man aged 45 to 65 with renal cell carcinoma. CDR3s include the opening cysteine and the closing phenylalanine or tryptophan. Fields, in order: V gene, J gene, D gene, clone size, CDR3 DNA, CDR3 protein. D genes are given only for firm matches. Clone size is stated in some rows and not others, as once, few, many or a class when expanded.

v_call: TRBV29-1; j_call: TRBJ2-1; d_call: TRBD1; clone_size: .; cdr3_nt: TGCAGCGTGCGAAAAACTATACAGGGGGACGACAATGAGCAGTTCTTC; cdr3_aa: CSVRKTIQGDDNEQFF
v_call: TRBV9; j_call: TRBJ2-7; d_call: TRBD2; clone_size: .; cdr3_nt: TGTGCCAGCAGCGTCTGGACTAGCGGGAGTTACGAGCAGTACTTC; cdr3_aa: CASSVWTSGSYEQYF
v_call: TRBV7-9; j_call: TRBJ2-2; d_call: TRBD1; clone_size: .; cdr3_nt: TGTGCCTCCGACAGGGGGAACACCGGGGAGCTGTTTTTT; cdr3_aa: CASDRGNTGELFF
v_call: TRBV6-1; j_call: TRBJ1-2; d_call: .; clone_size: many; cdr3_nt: TGTGCCAGCAGTGAATTGAAAGACCGTGCTGGCTACACCTTC; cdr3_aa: CASSELKDRAGYTF
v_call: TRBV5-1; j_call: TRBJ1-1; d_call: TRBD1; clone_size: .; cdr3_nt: TGCGCCAGCAGCACGACAGGGGCATCGGGAGTGAACACTGAAGCTTTCTTT; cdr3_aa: CASSTTGASGVNTEAFF
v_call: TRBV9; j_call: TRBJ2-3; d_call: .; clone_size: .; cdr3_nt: TGTGCCAGCAGCGTAGCGGCAGATACGCAGTATTTT; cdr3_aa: CASSVAADTQYF
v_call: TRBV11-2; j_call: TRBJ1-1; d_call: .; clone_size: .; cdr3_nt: TGTGCCAGCAGCTTAGTATGGGGGGCCGAGAACACTGAAGCTTTCTTT; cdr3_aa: CASSLVWGAENTEAFF
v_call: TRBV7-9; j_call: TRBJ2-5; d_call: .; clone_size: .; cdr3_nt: TGTGCCAGCAGCTTAGAAACAGGGGAGACCCAGTACTTC; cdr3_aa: CASSLETGETQYF
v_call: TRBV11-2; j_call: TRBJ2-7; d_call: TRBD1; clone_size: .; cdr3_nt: TGTGCCAGCAGCTCTGGGACAGGGGGTTACGAGCAGTACTTC; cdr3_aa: CASSSGTGGYEQYF
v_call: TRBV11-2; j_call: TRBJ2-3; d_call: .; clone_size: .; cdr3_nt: TGTGCCAGCAGCTTAGCTCCCCCAGATACGCAGTATTTT; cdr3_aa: CASSLAPPDTQYF
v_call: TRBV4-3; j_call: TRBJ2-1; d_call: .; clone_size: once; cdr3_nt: TGCGCCAGCAGCCAAGATCCAAGATTGGGATACAATGAGCAGTTCTTC; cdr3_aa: CASSQDPRLGYNEQFF
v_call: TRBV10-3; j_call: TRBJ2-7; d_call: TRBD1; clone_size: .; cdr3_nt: TGTGCCATCACTCGGACAGGCTCCTACGAGCAGTACTTC; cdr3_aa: CAITRTGSYEQYF
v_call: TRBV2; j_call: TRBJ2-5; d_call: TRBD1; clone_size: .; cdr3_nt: TGTGCCAGCAGCCCACAGGGGGCCGAGGAGACCCAGTACTTC; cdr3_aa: CASSPQGAEETQYF